This T cell receptor beta chain was profiled in a study of shared clonotypes between healthy human individuals. Trimming took 4 bases from V and 6 from J, leaving 10 bases between them. The CDR3 covers 12 residues. The germline gives CDR1 PRHDT, CDR2 FYEKMQ (reference sequence). Generated by immunoSEQ multiplex PCR, the TCRdb table keeps only in-frame clones and is missing some. The data show more than 400,000 clones, 81% seen once. The material sequenced was PBMCs. This receptor was identified in a woman aged 40 to 50 in good health. Some clones in this sample may be carry-over from other donors' samples. The rearrangement uses TRBV13 and TRBJ2-7; weak D call: TRBD1 (5 bases). The CDR3 coding sequence is TGTGCCAGCAGCTCGACAGTTTCCGAGCAGTACTTC. Its translation is CASSSTVSEQYF.